This T cell receptor beta chain was sequenced in a study of OX40 agonist ivuxolimab in advanced cancers. Study information: An agonistic anti-OX40 (CD134) antibody, ivuxolimab, was used to treat the patients. Findings of the study overall: Part of the nonresponder group also had normalized T-cell clonal expansion that was low. Not determined was the antigen specificity of the expanded peripheral T cells.

V trimming: 1 base; J trimming: 6 bases; junction bases outside the gene matches: 5. The length of the CDR3 is 15 residues. The germline gives CDR1 SGDLS, CDR2 YYNGEE. On this clone itself: Its antigen is as yet unknown.

Data came from immunoSEQ multiplex PCR; TCRdb stores just in-frame clones and leaves some out. The sample has about 110,000 clones, 89% seen once; the top ten hold 0.25% to 0.3%. The material sequenced was CD4+ or CD8+ T cells sorted from blood, taken in a trial of the OX40 agonist ivuxolimab. The receptor was derived from an adult with an advanced solid tumor such as melanoma, head and neck, liver or kidney cancer. The rearrangement uses TRBV9 and TRBJ1-4; 8 bases agree with TRBD1. The CDR3 region has the DNA TGTGCCAGCAGCGTATCAGCAGGGGGCGATGAAAAACTGTTTTTT. This codes for CASSVSAGGDEKLFF.